These 20 T cell receptor beta chains were all obtained from the same sample, sequenced in a study of blood T cell repertoires in COVID-19. Libraries were prepared by immunoSEQ multiplex PCR; TCRdb keeps only in-frame clonotypes and omits some of them. The sample lists hundreds of thousands of clones, about 86% occurring once. Sequenced material: PBMCs or T cells enriched from blood (not recorded which). The receptor set was obtained from a man aged 30 to 45 with acute COVID-19.

V is TRBV9 and J is TRBJ1-1; TRBD1 agrees at 10 bases. Germline trimming cut 4 bases from V and 0 bases from J; bases unmatched to any gene: 3. Germline CDR1 is SGDLS and CDR2 is YYNGEE. The CDR3 is 15 amino acids. CDR3 DNA sequence: TGTGCCAGCAGCTACGGACAGGGGGTGAACACTGAAGCTTTCTTT. Residues: CASSYGQGVNTEAFF.

The CDR3 DNA reads TGTGCCAGCAGGTGGGACAGGGGGCCGAGTGAGCAGTTCTTC. Its protein product is CASRWDRGPSEQFF. This sequence joins TRBV2 and TRBJ2-1; 12 bases are a match to TRBD1. The germline CDR1 and CDR2 sequences are SNHLY and FYNNEI. The J segment lost 9 bases and the V segment lost 6 bases, leaving 6 bases of the junction unmatched. The CDR3 spans 14 residues.

The chain combines TRBV10-3 with TRBJ2-2; D gene unclear. The germline gives CDR1 ENHRY, CDR2 SYGVKD. The ends were cut back, 6 bases at V and 0 bases at J, with 8 bases in the middle. The CDR3 sequence is 14 residues long. The CDR3 DNA reads as TGTGCCATCAGAGCGAGCACGAACACCGGGGAGCTGTTTTTT. This encodes CAIRASTNTGELFF.

V and J are TRBV25-1 and TRBJ1-6; 7 bases fit TRBD1. Trimming took 8 bases from V and 9 from J; bases not matched to a gene: 10. CDR1 is MGHDK, CDR2 SYGVNS, per germline. The CDR3 is 14 residues long. CDR3 amino acids: CASGSTGSSSPLHF. CDR3 DNA sequence: TGTGCCAGCGGCTCGACAGGGTCGAGTTCACCCCTCCACTTT.

This rearrangement joins TRBV7-8 to TRBJ2-1; D is unclear. The CDR3 contains 15 residues. Trimming removed 2 bases at V and 7 bases at J, with 15 bases between. Germline V gene sequence: CDR1 SGHVS, CDR2 FQNEAQ. CDR3 nucleotide sequence: TGTGCCAGCAGCTTACCTCCTCTACTTAAGAATGAGCAGTTCTTC. Amino acid sequence: CASSLPPLLKNEQFF.

The rearrangement joins TRBV5-4 to TRBJ1-1, with D possibly matching TRBD1 (6 bases). Germline loops: CDR1 SGHNT, CDR2 YYREEE (reference sequence). There are 15 residues in the CDR3. The V gene lost 1 base and the J gene lost 0 bases, with 10 bases spanning the gap. The CDR3 reads CASSLPRDMNTEAFF. The CDR3, as DNA: TGTGCCAGCAGCTTGCCCCGGGACATGAACACTGAAGCTTTCTTT.

The chain joins TRBV15 to TRBJ1-5; 8 nucleotides agree with TRBD1. Germline V lookup: CDR1 LNHNV, CDR2 YYDKDF (reference sequence). J was trimmed by 9 bases and V by 1 base; bases with no gene match: 14. The CDR3 consists of 17 residues. In DNA form, the CDR3 reads TGTGCCACCAGCAGAGTTGTTGGAGCAGGGGGCATGGGGCCCCAGCATTTT. It is translated as CATSRVVGAGGMGPQHF.

Regarding this clone: The sample holds other DNA sequences that translate to the same CDR3. The chain links TRBV6-5 to TRBJ2-1; 7 bases align to TRBD2. This CDR3 is built from 15 residues. With V trimmed by 0 bases and J by 2 bases, 1 base remained unmatched. In germline, CDR1 is MNHEY, CDR2 SVGAGI. This CDR3 is CASSYSREAYNEQFF. CDR3 in DNA: TGTGCCAGCAGTTACTCCCGGGAGGCCTACAATGAGCAGTTCTTC.

This clone occurred once. This chain uses TRBV6-2 or TRBV6-3 with TRBJ2-1; 14 bases agree with TRBD2. The J segment lost 7 bases and the V segment lost 4 bases, leaving 6 bases of the junction unmatched. The CDR3 has 16 amino acids. Germline V CDR1 and CDR2: MNHEY, SVGEGT. In DNA form, the CDR3 reads TGTGCCAGCAGTTCCCCGGGACTAGCGGGGGCAAATGAGCAGTTCTTC. Encoded protein: CASSSPGLAGANEQFF.

The chain couples TRBV24-1 to TRBJ1-1, with D perhaps matching TRBD1 (6 bases). The CDR3 covers 14 residues. In germline, CDR1 is KGHDR, CDR2 SFDVKD. Trimming took 7 bases from V and 1 from J, leaving 12 bases between them. Here the CDR3 DNA reads TGTGCCACCAGATACGGGACACCGAACACTGAAGCTTTCTTT. This sequence encodes CATRYGTPNTEAFF.

The chain uses TRBV13 and TRBJ2-5, with D possibly matching TRBD1 (6 bases). Trimming removed 5 bases from V and 5 bases from J, with 12 bases in between. CDR3 size: 13 residues. The germline CDR1 and CDR2 sequences are PRHDT and FYEKMQ (reference sequence). In DNA form, the CDR3 reads TGTGCCAGCAGCCAAAGCAGGGGTGAGACCCAGTACTTC. It yields the protein CASSQSRGETQYF.

The CDR3 DNA reads as TGTGCCAGCTCCCGCGTGAGCAATCAGCCCCAGCATTTT. Protein: CASSRVSNQPQHF. The chain uses TRBV18 and TRBJ1-5; D not resolved. The CDR3 consists of 13 residues. From germline, CDR1 is KGHSH and CDR2 LQKENI. With 6 bases removed from V and 1 base from J, the gap between germline ends came to 7 bases. The full variable domain, in which reference TRBV18 and TRBJ1-5 provide the parts outside the CDR3, is NAGVMQNPRHLVRRRGQEARLRCSPMKGHSHVYWYRQLPEEGLKFMVYLQKENIIDESGMPKERFSAEFPKEGPSILRIQQVVRGDSAAYFCASSRVSNQPQHFGDGTRLSIL.

The chain is built from TRBV5-6 and TRBJ2-7; 9 bases map to TRBD1. The germline V gene encodes CDR1 SGHDT and CDR2 YYEEEE. Trimming took 10 bases from V and 1 from J; bases not matched to a gene: 9. The CDR3 has 14 amino acids. The CDR3 nucleotides read TGTGCCGGGGTGGACAGGGGAGGATCCTACGAGCAGTACGTC. This sequence encodes CAGVDRGGSYEQYV.

The rearrangement links TRBV11-3 to TRBJ2-7; D may be TRBD1 (7 bases). The CDR3 is 12 residues long. CDR1 and CDR2 from the germline V gene are SGHNT and YENEEA. V was cut by 6 bases and J by 6 bases, with 12 bases left in between. The CDR3 protein is CASRNRGGEQYV. CDR3 bases: TGTGCCAGCAGAAACAGGGGAGGCGAGCAGTACGTC.

The gene calls are TRBV19 and TRBJ2-3, with 10 positions matching TRBD2. This CDR3 has 15 residues. In germline, CDR1 is LNHDA, CDR2 SQIVND (reference sequence). J was trimmed by 5 bases and V by 5 bases; bases with no gene match: 7. CDR3 loop: CASSVIAGGVDTQYF. CDR3 nucleotides: TGTGCCAGTAGTGTTATAGCGGGGGGAGTAGATACGCAGTATTTT.

The gene calls are TRBV10-3 and TRBJ2-2; 8 nucleotides line up with TRBD2. V lost 4 bases and J lost 7; bases outside the gene matches: 5. The CDR3 runs 14 residues. Germline V gives CDR1 ENHRY, CDR2 SYGVKD. The CDR3 spells CAISAGGQGGELFF. The CDR3 coding sequence is TGTGCCATCAGTGCGGGGGGGCAAGGCGGGGAGCTGTTTTTT.

The chain couples TRBV7-9 to TRBJ1-3; D is ambiguous. V was shortened by 6 bases and J by 0 bases, with 6 bases between the two germline ends. The CDR3 runs 13 residues. The germline V gene has CDR1 SEHNR and CDR2 FQNEAQ (reference sequence). In nucleotides, the CDR3 is TGTGCCAGCAGTCCGAGCTCTGGAAACACCATATATTTT. The encoded protein is CASSPSSGNTIYF.

This chain connects TRBV12-5 to TRBJ2-5, with 11 bases matching TRBD2. The CDR3 loop spans 15 amino acids. Germline CDR1 and CDR2: LGHNT and FRNRAP. V gave up 1 base and J gave up 4 bases; unmatched junction bases: 2. CDR3 nucleotides: TGTGCTAGTGGTTTGGGCGGGACTAGCGGAGAGACCCAGTACTTC. Protein sequence: CASGLGGTSGETQYF.

This clone showed up just once. The rearrangement joins TRBV5-4 to TRBJ2-7; TRBD2 is a possible D gene (6 bases). The germline V and J ends were trimmed by 0 bases and 2 bases, with 12 bases remaining between them. CDR1 and CDR2 (germline): SGHNT, YYREEE (reference sequence). This CDR3 comprises 15 residues. CDR3 nucleotides: TGTGCCAGCAGCTTGGGGGGACTTGAAGCCTACGAGCAGTACGTC. Translating gives CASSLGGLEAYEQYV.

The V call is TRBV19, the J call TRBJ1-1; possible D gene TRBD1, 5 bases. Germline CDR1 LNHDA, CDR2 SQIVND (reference sequence). This CDR3 has 13 residues. With 2 bases removed from V and 4 bases from J, the gap between germline ends came to 8 bases. Here the CDR3 reads CASSIQGSTEAFF. The CDR3 DNA sequence: TGTGCCAGTAGTATACAGGGATCCACTGAAGCTTTCTTT.